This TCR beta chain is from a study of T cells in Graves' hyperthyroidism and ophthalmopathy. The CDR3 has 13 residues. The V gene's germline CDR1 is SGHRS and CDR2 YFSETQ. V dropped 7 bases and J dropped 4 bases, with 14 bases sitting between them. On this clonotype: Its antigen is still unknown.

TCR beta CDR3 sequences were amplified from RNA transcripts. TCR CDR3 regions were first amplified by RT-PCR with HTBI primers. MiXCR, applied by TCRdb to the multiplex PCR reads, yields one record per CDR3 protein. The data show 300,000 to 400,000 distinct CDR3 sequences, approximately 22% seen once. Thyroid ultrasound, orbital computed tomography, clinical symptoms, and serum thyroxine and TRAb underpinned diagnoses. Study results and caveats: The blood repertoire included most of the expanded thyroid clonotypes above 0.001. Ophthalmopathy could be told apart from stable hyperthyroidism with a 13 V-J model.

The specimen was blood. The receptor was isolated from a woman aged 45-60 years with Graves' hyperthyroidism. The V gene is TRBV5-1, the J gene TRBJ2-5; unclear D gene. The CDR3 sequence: CASSTSFRETQYF. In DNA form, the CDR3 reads TGCGCCAGCTCAACCTCCTTCAGAGAGACCCAGTACTTC.